Each of the 19 T cell receptor beta chains below was sequenced from the same sample in a study of blood T cell repertoires in COVID-19 (dated by TCRdb to about 2020). Libraries were made using the immunoSEQ multiplex PCR assay. What TCRdb holds here is the immuneACCESS table cut down to in-frame rearrangements. Part of the clones is not present; checked against another copy, under half of the missing clones reflect an unresolved V gene, and the others are unexplained. The sample contains approximately 300,000 clones, approximately 92% of them found a single time. Around 20% of the sample lies in the top ten. The sequencing sample was made of PBMCs or T cells enriched from blood (not recorded which). These receptors all stem from a woman between 25 and 40 years old who had recovered from COVID-19.

This clone has a handful of counts. The chain's CDR3 is CASSVTDWDTGELFF. CDR3 coding DNA: TGTGCCAGCAGCGTAACTGACTGGGACACCGGGGAGCTGTTTTTT. The chain uses TRBV5-8 and TRBJ2-2; D uncertain. V shed 4 bases and J shed 3 bases, with 13 bases lying between them. The CDR3 loop spans 15 amino acids. The germline CDR1 and CDR2 sequences are SGHTS and YDEGEE.

V usage is TRBV6-5 and J usage is TRBJ1-1, with TRBD1 as a possible D gene (6 bases). V was trimmed by 5 bases and J by 5 bases, leaving 12 bases between them. The CDR3 is made up of 13 amino acids. Germline CDR1 and CDR2: MNHEY and SVGAGI. The CDR3 is CASSQNRETEAFF. The CDR3 nucleotides read TGTGCCAGCAGTCAAAACAGGGAGACTGAAGCTTTCTTT.

This chain uses TRBV6-1 with TRBJ1-4, with unresolved D. Trimming removed 2 bases at V and 2 bases at J, with 6 bases between. This CDR3 region has 14 residues. Germline lookup yields CDR1 MNHNS and CDR2 SASEGT. CDR3 nucleotide sequence: TGTGCCAGCAGTGAACTGGCCACTAATGAAAAACTGTTTTTT. Translation: CASSELATNEKLFF.

This sequence joins TRBV7-2 and TRBJ2-1; TRBD2 matches at 14 bases. The germline gives CDR1 SGHTA, CDR2 FQGNSA. This CDR3 comprises 13 residues. The trim removed 8 bases at V and 7 bases at J, leaving 1 base unmatched. The CDR3 is CASRLAGGNEQFF. CDR3 sequence (DNA): TGTGCCAGCCGACTAGCGGGAGGGAATGAGCAGTTCTTC. Based on the CDR3 plus reference TRBV7-2 and TRBJ2-1, the full variable domain is GAGVSQSPSNKVTEKGKDVELRCDPISGHTALYWYRQSLGQGLEFLIYFQGNSAPDKSGLPSDRFSAERTGGSVSTLTIQRTQQEDSAVYLCASRLAGGNEQFFGPGTRLTVL.

This clone was detected once. This chain joins TRBV7-2 and TRBJ1-4; D perhaps matches TRBD1 (5 bases). The CDR3 has 15 residues. Germline V lookup: CDR1 SGHTA, CDR2 FQGNSA. Trimming removed 0 bases from V and 8 bases from J, with 13 bases in between. CDR3 sequence reads: CASSLAAAGREKLFF. CDR3 nucleotides: TGTGCCAGCAGCTTAGCGGCGGCGGGGCGAGAAAAACTGTTTTTT.

The V and J genes are TRBV7-8 and TRBJ2-7; 9 bases map to TRBD1. The trim removed 0 bases at V and 4 bases at J, leaving 1 base unmatched. Germline V gene lookup returns CDR1 SGHVS and CDR2 FQNEAQ. The CDR3 has 14 residues. Here the CDR3 DNA reads TGTGCCAGCAGCTTAGCGGACAGGGGTTACGAGCAGTACTTC. This sequence encodes CASSLADRGYEQYF.

V is TRBV10-1 and J is TRBJ1-5, with TRBD1 identical over 9 bases. Per the germline V gene, CDR1 is WNHNN and CDR2 is SYGVQD (reference sequence). V was pared by 10 bases and J by 0 bases, with 19 bases of the junction left unmatched. The CDR3 is 19 residues long. CDR3 DNA: TGCGCCACCCGACGGGGTATAGGGACAGGGATCTATAGCAATCAGCCCCAGCATTTT. The encoded protein is CATRRGIGTGIYSNQPQHF.

A single count supports this clone. The rearrangement uses TRBV4-3 and TRBJ2-1; possibly TRBD2 for D (7 bases). Germline V gene sequence: CDR1 LGHNA, CDR2 YSLEER. There are 17 residues in the CDR3. Deletions cut 0 bases from V and 7 bases from J, with 19 bases between. As DNA, the CDR3 is TGCGCCAGCAGCCAAGAGCCTGGGGGGGCCTCTGGTAATGAGCAGTTCTTC. As protein: CASSQEPGGASGNEQFF.

The chain's CDR3 is CASSLGQGSGTDTQYF. In nucleotides, the CDR3 is TGCGCCAGCAGCTTGGGGCAGGGTAGTGGGACAGATACGCAGTATTTT. The V gene is TRBV5-1, the J gene TRBJ2-3, with D perhaps matching TRBD1 (5 bases). Germline lookup yields CDR1 SGHRS and CDR2 YFSETQ. CDR3 length equals 16 residues. V was clipped by 0 bases and J by 3 bases, with 14 bases between them. The complete variable domain, with remaining parts taken from reference TRBV5-1 and TRBJ2-3, reads KAGVTQTPRYLIKTRGQQVTLSCSPISGHRSVSWYQQTPGQGLQFLFEYFSETQRNKGNFPGRFSGRQFSNSRSEMNVSTLELGDSALYLCASSLGQGSGTDTQYFGPGTRLTVL.

The rearrangement joins TRBV27 to TRBJ1-1; tentatively, D is TRBD1 (6 bases). Germline V lookup: CDR1 MNHEY, CDR2 SMNVEV (reference sequence). The CDR3 is made up of 14 amino acids. V lost 3 bases to trimming and J lost 5 bases, with 13 bases between them. The CDR3 protein is CASSFHRDGTEAFF. DNA of the CDR3: TGTGCCAGCAGTTTCCACAGGGATGGGACTGAAGCTTTCTTT.

The V gene is TRBV7-2, the J gene TRBJ2-5; D is unresolved. Trimming pared 5 bases from V and 0 bases from J, leaving 7 bases between. The V gene's germline CDR1 is SGHTA and CDR2 FQGNSA. The CDR3 consists of 13 residues. The CDR3 protein is CASSIQYQETQYF. The CDR3 DNA sequence: TGTGCCAGCAGCATACAGTACCAAGAGACCCAGTACTTC.

This rearrangement joins TRBV4-1 to TRBJ2-7; 9 nucleotides agree with TRBD2. The CDR3 has 15 residues. The junction had 3 bases not matched to a gene; V was cut back by 1 base and J by 2 bases. Germline CDR1 and CDR2: MGHRA and YSYEKL. The CDR3 DNA follows: TGCGCCAGCAGCCAAGGGCGACTAGCGGCCTACGAGCAGTACTTC. This translates into CASSQGRLAAYEQYF.

V gene TRBV24-1 combines with J gene TRBJ2-5, with 8 bases matching TRBD2. J lost 5 bases, V lost 9 bases, and 13 bases had no gene match. The CDR3 is made up of 15 amino acids. Germline V lookup: CDR1 KGHDR, CDR2 SFDVKD. The chain's CDR3 is CATRASGGAGETQYF. CDR3 bases: TGTGCCACCCGGGCCAGCGGGGGCGCGGGGGAGACCCAGTACTTC.

V usage is TRBV28 and J usage is TRBJ2-3; D is possibly TRBD1 (6 bases). The CDR3 consists of 14 residues. Deletions cut 5 bases from V and 1 base from J, with 10 bases between. Germline V gene data show CDR1 as MDHEN and CDR2 as SYDVKM. The CDR3: CASSLSGGTDTQYF. DNA for the CDR3: TGTGCCAGCAGTCTGTCAGGGGGCACAGATACGCAGTATTTT.

This rearrangement joins TRBV27 to TRBJ2-5, with 7 bases lining up with TRBD1. Looked up from germline, CDR1 is MNHEY and CDR2 is SMNVEV (reference sequence). The length of the CDR3 is 14 residues. V was pared by 6 bases and J by 3 bases, with 7 bases of the junction left unmatched. DNA of the CDR3: TGTGCCAGCAGAAACCCCGGGACAGAAGAGACCCAGTACTTC. It codes for CASRNPGTEETQYF.

This chain joins TRBV6-2 or TRBV6-3 and TRBJ1-5, with TRBD1 matching over 7 bases. The CDR3 extends over 14 amino acids. The V segment lost 6 bases and the J segment 2 bases; nucleotides outside the gene matches: 4. The germline gives CDR1 MNHEY, CDR2 SVGEGT. The CDR3 here is CASSWDSRNQPQHF. The CDR3 coding sequence is TGTGCCAGCAGCTGGGACAGCCGCAATCAGCCCCAGCATTTT.

The chain couples TRBV6-2 or TRBV6-3 to TRBJ1-6; D gene uncertain. The CDR3 has 15 residues. CDR1 is MNHEY, CDR2 SVGEGT, per germline. V was pared by 4 bases and J by 6 bases, with 13 bases between. CDR3 nucleotide sequence: TGTGCCAGCAGTTCTCGAGGGAGTCTTAATTCACCCCTCCACTTT. Protein sequence: CASSSRGSLNSPLHF.

The gene calls are TRBV19 and TRBJ1-2; 8 bases match TRBD1. Germline V gene sequence: CDR1 LNHDA, CDR2 SQIVND (reference sequence). This CDR3 is 15 amino acids long. Unmatched junction bases numbered 7, after V lost 5 bases and J lost 2 bases. The CDR3 region has the DNA TGTGCCAGTAGTCCCGCCGGACAGGGCAACTATGGCTACACCTTC. This codes for CASSPAGQGNYGYTF.

The chain recombines TRBV11-2 with TRBJ2-1; TRBD2 is a possible D gene (7 bases). Germline assignment: CDR1 SGHAT and CDR2 FQNNGV. The CDR3 covers 16 residues. Between the trimmed V and J ends, which lost 6 bases and 7 bases, there was a span of 22 bases. In nucleotides, the CDR3 is TGTGCCAGCAGGGGTTTGAGGGGGGGGTCCAGAAATGAGCAGTTCTTC. Translation: CASRGLRGGSRNEQFF.